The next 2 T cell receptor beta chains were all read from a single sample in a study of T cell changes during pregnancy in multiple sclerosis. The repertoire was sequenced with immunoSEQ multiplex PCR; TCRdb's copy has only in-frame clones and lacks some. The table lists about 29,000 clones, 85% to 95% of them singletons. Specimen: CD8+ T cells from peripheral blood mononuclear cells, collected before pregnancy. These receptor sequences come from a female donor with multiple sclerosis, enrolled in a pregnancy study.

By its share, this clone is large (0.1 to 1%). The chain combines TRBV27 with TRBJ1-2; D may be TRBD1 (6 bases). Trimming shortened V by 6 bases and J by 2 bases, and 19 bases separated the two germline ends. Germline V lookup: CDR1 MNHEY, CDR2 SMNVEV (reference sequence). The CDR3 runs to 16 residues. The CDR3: CASSYRFLRGNYGYTF. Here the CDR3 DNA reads TGTGCCAGCAGCTACAGGTTCCTCAGGGGAAACTATGGCTACACCTTC.

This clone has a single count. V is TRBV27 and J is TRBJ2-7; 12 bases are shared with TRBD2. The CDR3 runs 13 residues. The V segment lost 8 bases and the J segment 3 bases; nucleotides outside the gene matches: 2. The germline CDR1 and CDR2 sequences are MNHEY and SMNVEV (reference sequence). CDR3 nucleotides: TGTGCCAGCCGACTAGCGGGGGACTACGAGCAGTACTTC. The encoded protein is CASRLAGDYEQYF.